The 3 T cell receptor beta chains below were found in one sample sequenced in a study of control samples from healthy donors and cancer patients. Produced via immunoSEQ multiplex PCR; TCRdb's table is partial and in-frame only. The sample has about 180,000 clones, 85% to 95% seen once. Sequencing was carried out using blood. The source of these receptors is a woman aged 18-29 years in good health.

J is TRBJ1-1 and V is TRBV6-5, with D perhaps TRBD1 (5 bases). The CDR3 has 14 residues. V lost 7 bases and J lost 0, with 12 bases in between. From germline, CDR1 is MNHEY and CDR2 SVGAGI. The DNA for the CDR3 is TGTGCCAGCATCAAGGGACGGATGAACACTGAAGCTTTCTTT. Encoded protein: CASIKGRMNTEAFF.

The V gene is TRBV7-2, the J gene TRBJ2-1; tentative D call: TRBD2 (5 bases). Germline CDR1 and CDR2: SGHTA and FQGNSA. This CDR3 contains 14 residues. The V and J ends lost 1 base and 9 bases respectively, with 13 bases between them. The CDR3, as DNA: TGTGCCAGCAGCTTAGACTGGGAGACCGGTGAGCAGTTCTTC. Translation gives CASSLDWETGEQFF.

This clone was seen more than once but under ten times. The chain combines TRBV5-6 with TRBJ1-2; tentatively, D is TRBD1 (5 bases). The CDR3 consists of 16 residues. Germline V CDR1 and CDR2: SGHDT, YYEEEE. V was cut by 4 bases and J by 4 bases, with 20 bases left in between. The CDR3 nucleotides read TGTGCCAGCAGCCTAGGAAGGGGTATACTCGGCTATGGCTACACCTTC. Its protein product is CASSLGRGILGYGYTF.